This T cell receptor beta chain was identified during a study of blood T cell repertoires in COVID-19. Study as a whole: Specimens from acute and convalescent COVID-19 originated in the United States, Italy and Spain. The analysed material was cDNA or gDNA that came from T cells, B-cell-depleted T cells, or PBMCs.

Per the original methods: Nucleated cell counts were estimated from reference gene primer amplification. Repertoires were generated with immunoSEQ multiplex PCR, while TCRdb's copy carries only in-frame clones and drops some. The V and J calls and clone size are taken from that table; D and trimming were inferred from the DNA. The table has roughly 300,000 clones, 85% seen once; the top ten hold roughly 14%. This receptor was taken from a human donor in a cohort sampled during active COVID-19. Sample: peripheral blood.

CDR3 bases: TGTGCCAGTAGTATCCAGGGGTCGAACACTGAAGCTTTCTTT. It codes for CASSIQGSNTEAFF. The rearrangement uses TRBV19 and TRBJ1-1, with D perhaps matching TRBD1 (6 bases). The CDR3 covers 14 residues. Germline V gene lookup returns CDR1 LNHDA and CDR2 SQIVND (reference sequence). The ends were cut back, 3 bases at V and 1 base at J, with 9 bases in the middle. Complete variable domain (other parts from reference TRBV19 and TRBJ1-1): DGGITQSPKYLFRKEGQNVTLSCEQNLNHDAMYWYRQDPGQGLRLIYYSQIVNDFQKGDIAEGYSVSREKKESFPLTVTSAQKNPTAFYLCASSIQGSNTEAFFGQGTRLTVV.